The 23 T cell receptor beta chains below were found in one sample sequenced in a study of Ad26.COV2.S vaccination and SARS-CoV-2 variants. Some clones are missing from TCRdb's copy, which holds only in-frame ones; the method was immunoSEQ multiplex PCR. The sample records around 450,000 clones, 90% being singletons. Documented treatment: about 20 received Ad26.COV2.S at low or high dose, single or two shots; 5 received placebo; per-sample allocation not given. Day 63 following the first vaccine or placebo injection was when the samples were taken. The sequencing used peripheral blood, collected in a trial of Ad26.COV2.S vaccine versus placebo. These TCRs come from a person between 18 and 65 years old who received the Ad26.COV2.S COVID-19 vaccine or a placebo.

The chain uses TRBV4-1 and TRBJ2-1; a possible D gene is TRBD2 (6 bases). Between the trimmed V and J ends, which lost 0 bases and 3 bases, there was a span of 12 bases. Looked up from germline, CDR1 is MGHRA and CDR2 is YSYEKL. This CDR3 region has 16 residues. CDR3 DNA sequence: TGCGCCAGCAGCCAAGAATTAGGACTACACTACAATGAGCAGTTCTTC. This gives the protein CASSQELGLHYNEQFF.

The chain couples TRBV12-3 or TRBV12-4 to TRBJ2-7, with D hard to call. Trimming cost V 7 bases and J 6 bases, with 16 bases left between them. There are 13 residues in the CDR3. The CDR3 protein is CASTPLPSLEQYF. The CDR3 bases are TGTGCCAGCACCCCTTTACCCTCGCTCGAGCAGTACTTC.

The chain carries TRBV5-1 and TRBJ2-5; 7 nucleotides match TRBD1. The CDR3 is made up of 17 amino acids. Trimming removed 3 bases from V and 5 bases from J; junction bases left unmatched: 16. Germline V CDR1 and CDR2: SGHRS, YFSETQ. Here the CDR3 DNA reads TGCGCCAGCAGCTCCCATGGGACAGCTAACCCCGGGGAGACCCAGTACTTC. This translates into CASSSHGTANPGETQYF.

On this clone: The same CDR3 arises from other DNA sequences in this sample as well. The CDR3 is CASSEEETQYF. The CDR3 nucleotides are TGTGCCAGCAGTGAAGAGGAGACCCAGTACTTC. The chain carries TRBV2 and TRBJ2-5; D gene unclear. CDR1 and CDR2 (germline): SNHLY, FYNNEI. The CDR3 is made up of 11 amino acids. The V end lost 1 base, the J end lost 5 bases, and 2 bases lay between the germline ends.

The CDR3, as DNA: TGCGCCAGCAGCTTGCGTGGGGGCCACGAGCAGTACTTC. This translates into CASSLRGGHEQYF. The V call is TRBV5-1, the J call TRBJ2-7, with a weak D call TRBD1 (6 bases). Germline V gene lookup returns CDR1 SGHRS and CDR2 YFSETQ. This CDR3 spans 13 amino acids. The V and J ends lost 1 base and 5 bases respectively, with 10 bases between them.

The rearrangement links TRBV5-1 to TRBJ2-7, with TRBD2 matching over 16 bases. Germline V gene lookup returns CDR1 SGHRS and CDR2 YFSETQ. The CDR3 has 17 amino acids. The trim removed 3 bases at V and 5 bases at J, leaving 8 bases unmatched. The CDR3 region is CASSSGLAGGPVHEQYF. The CDR3 DNA reads as TGCGCCAGCAGCTCGGGACTAGCGGGAGGGCCGGTCCACGAGCAGTACTTC.

This clone was seen more than once but under ten times. Other DNA sequences in the same sample also yield this CDR3. This chain links TRBV5-1 with TRBJ2-3; D call uncertain. Trimming took off 0 bases at V and 0 bases at J, with 2 bases between the two ends. CDR3 size: 13 residues. Germline values: CDR1 SGHRS, CDR2 YFSETQ. CDR3 region: CASSLGSTDTQYF. CDR3 coding DNA: TGCGCCAGCAGCTTGGGAAGCACAGATACGCAGTATTTT.

This clone was detected only once. At one of its ends the junction is not consistent with the germline gene, which may arise from a read error. The CDR3 coding sequence is TGTGCCAGCAGCCTAGCGGGGGCTGGGGCCAACGTCCTGACTTTC. Its translation is CASSLAGAGANVLTF. The rearrangement joins TRBV7-6 to TRBJ2-6; 10 nucleotides agree with TRBD2. Per the germline V gene, CDR1 is SGHVS and CDR2 is FNYEAQ. CDR3 length: 15 amino acids. Full variable domain (outside the CDR3, taken from reference TRBV7-6 and TRBJ2-6): GAGVSQSPRYKVTKRGQDVALRCDPISGHVSLYWYRQALGQGPEFLTYFNYEAQQDKSGLPNDRFSAERPEGSISTLTIQRTEQRDSAMYRCASSLAGAGANVLTFGAGSRLTVL.

This chain connects TRBV6-2 or TRBV6-3 to TRBJ2-7; 7 nucleotides align to TRBD2. The ends lost 2 bases at V and 2 bases at J; junction bases unmatched: 15. This CDR3 is 18 amino acids long. In germline, CDR1 is MNHEY, CDR2 SVGEGT. The CDR3 reads CASSYAPSGPPRPYEQYF. CDR3 coding DNA: TGTGCCAGCAGTTACGCGCCTAGCGGCCCCCCGCGCCCCTACGAGCAGTACTTC.

The genes are TRBV27 and TRBJ2-3, with 10 bases identical to TRBD1. V was pared by 2 bases and J by 6 bases, with 5 bases of the junction left unmatched. The CDR3 runs to 15 residues. Germline V CDR1 and CDR2: MNHEY, SMNVEV (reference sequence). CDR3 region: CASSLKDRGRDTQYF. CDR3 nucleotide sequence: TGTGCCAGCAGTTTAAAAGACAGGGGGCGGGATACGCAGTATTTT.

The chain joins TRBV28 to TRBJ2-7, with 7 bases that match TRBD2. Germline-derived CDR1 and CDR2 are MDHEN and SYDVKM. The V segment lost 5 bases and the J segment 0 bases; nucleotides outside the gene matches: 25. The CDR3 extends over 21 amino acids. In DNA, the CDR3 is TGTGCCAGCAGTCCATCCGTCGGGGGGATGGTATGGTTTGGTGGCTCCTACGAGCAGTACTTC. Translation: CASSPSVGGMVWFGGSYEQYF.

This chain links TRBV27 with TRBJ1-6; TRBD1 is a possible D gene (5 bases). Germline CDR1 and CDR2: MNHEY and SMNVEV (reference sequence). The V end lost 5 bases, the J end lost 7 bases, and 15 bases lay between the germline ends. The CDR3 consists of 15 residues. Here the CDR3 reads CASSNTGSINSPLHF. The CDR3 region has the DNA TGTGCCAGCAGTAACACAGGTAGCATCAATTCACCCCTCCACTTT.

The chain recombines TRBV28 with TRBJ1-3; D is undetermined. Germline-derived CDR1 and CDR2 are MDHEN and SYDVKM. The CDR3 has 15 residues. V was pared by 2 bases and J by 4 bases, with 12 bases between. CDR3 region: CASSLEWAGGNTIYF. The CDR3 DNA reads as TGTGCCAGCAGTTTAGAATGGGCGGGAGGAAACACCATATATTTT.

V gene TRBV7-2 combines with J gene TRBJ2-1; possibly TRBD2 for D (6 bases). The CDR3 is made up of 15 amino acids. V was clipped by 1 base and J by 2 bases, with 9 bases between them. CDR1 is SGHTA, CDR2 FQGNSA, per germline. This chain's CDR3 is CASSLGRDPYNEQFF. CDR3 in DNA: TGTGCCAGCAGCTTAGGGCGGGATCCCTACAATGAGCAGTTCTTC.

V usage is TRBV5-1 and J usage is TRBJ2-7; D may be TRBD1 (6 bases). Trimming removed 2 bases at V and 2 bases at J, with 8 bases between. The CDR3 is made up of 13 amino acids. Germline V gene data show CDR1 as SGHRS and CDR2 as YFSETQ. For the CDR3, the DNA is TGCGCCAGCAGCTTTCGGACAGCCTACGAGCAGTACTTC. Protein product: CASSFRTAYEQYF. Variable domain in full (rest from reference TRBV5-1 and TRBJ2-7): KAGVTQTPRYLIKTRGQQVTLSCSPISGHRSVSWYQQTPGQGLQFLFEYFSETQRNKGNFPGRFSGRQFSNSRSEMNVSTLELGDSALYLCASSFRTAYEQYFGPGTRLTVT.

The V gene is TRBV6-6, the J gene TRBJ2-1; 7 nucleotides match TRBD1. The junction had 6 bases not matched to a gene; V was cut back by 0 bases and J by 4 bases. CDR3 length: 16 amino acids. Germline V lookup: CDR1 MNHNY, CDR2 SVGAGI (reference sequence). The CDR3 protein is CASSYSDRIAYNEQFF. CDR3 nucleotide sequence: TGTGCCAGCAGTTACTCGGACAGGATCGCTTACAATGAGCAGTTCTTC.

This chain uses TRBV10-3 with TRBJ1-6, with a tentative D call TRBD1 (6 bases). Trimming pared 7 bases from V and 5 bases from J, leaving 9 bases between. CDR1 and CDR2 (germline): ENHRY, SYGVKD. This CDR3 is built from 13 residues. CDR3 nucleotides: TGTGCCATCACAGGGACAAATAATTCACCCCTCCACTTT. It codes for CAITGTNNSPLHF.

This clone was counted between two and nine times. J is TRBJ2-5 and V is TRBV13; D remains unclear. Trimming left V 2 bases short and J 5 bases short, with 12 bases between. Germline CDR1 is PRHDT and CDR2 is FYEKMQ (reference sequence). The CDR3 runs to 14 residues. The CDR3 DNA follows: TGTGCCAGCAGCTTACTAGGGTGGCGGGAGACCCAGTACTTC. It encodes CASSLLGWRETQYF. Combining the CDR3 with reference TRBV13 and TRBJ2-5 gives the whole variable domain AAGVIQSPRHLIKEKRETATLKCYPIPRHDTVYWYQQGPGQDPQFLISFYEKMQSDKGSIPDRFSAQQFSDYHSELNMSSLELGDSALYFCASSLLGWRETQYFGPGTRLLVL.

The chain employs TRBV7-2 and TRBJ2-1; 7 nucleotides line up with TRBD2. V trimming: 1 base; J trimming: 9 bases; junction bases outside the gene matches: 9. Looked up from germline, CDR1 is SGHTA and CDR2 is FQGNSA. CDR3 length equals 15 residues. CDR3 amino acids: CASSLEGGSYSEQFF. The CDR3 bases are TGTGCCAGCAGCTTAGAGGGCGGGAGTTATAGTGAGCAGTTCTTC.

The chain combines TRBV18 with TRBJ2-7; tentative D call: TRBD1 (6 bases). From germline, CDR1 is KGHSH and CDR2 LQKENI. The length of the CDR3 is 15 residues. The germline V and J ends were trimmed by 3 bases and 2 bases, with 14 bases remaining between them. The CDR3 DNA reads TGTGCCAGCTCACCGGTTAAGGACAGACCCTACGAGCAGTACTTC. This encodes CASSPVKDRPYEQYF.

The chain employs TRBV3-1 (or the pseudogene TRBV3-2) and TRBJ1-4; 9 bases map to TRBD1. Trimming cost V 4 bases and J 5 bases; bases outside gene matches: 5. Germline CDR1 is LGHDT and CDR2 is YNNKEL (reference sequence). The CDR3 has 15 residues. The CDR3 spells CASSPLDRGNEKLFF. As DNA, the CDR3 is TGTGCCAGCAGCCCCCTAGACAGGGGGAATGAAAAACTGTTTTTT.

This sequence joins TRBV6-5 and TRBJ2-2, with a tentative D call TRBD1 (6 bases). The germline V and J ends were trimmed by 7 bases and 2 bases, with 11 bases remaining between them. The CDR3 consists of 14 residues. Germline lookup yields CDR1 MNHEY and CDR2 SVGAGI. CDR3 DNA sequence: TGTGCCAGCAAACAGGGACGAAACACCGGGGAGCTGTTTTTT. It specifies CASKQGRNTGELFF.

This clone was observed once. The V call is TRBV6-6, the J call TRBJ1-1, with D possibly TRBD1 on 5 matching bases. The CDR3 has 16 amino acids. V was trimmed by 5 bases and J by 2 bases, leaving 18 bases between them. Germline-derived CDR1 and CDR2 are MNHNY and SVGAGI (reference sequence). CDR3 in amino acids: CASSPLRLTANTEAFF. The CDR3 DNA follows: TGTGCCAGCAGTCCACTCAGGCTGACAGCTAACACTGAAGCTTTCTTT.